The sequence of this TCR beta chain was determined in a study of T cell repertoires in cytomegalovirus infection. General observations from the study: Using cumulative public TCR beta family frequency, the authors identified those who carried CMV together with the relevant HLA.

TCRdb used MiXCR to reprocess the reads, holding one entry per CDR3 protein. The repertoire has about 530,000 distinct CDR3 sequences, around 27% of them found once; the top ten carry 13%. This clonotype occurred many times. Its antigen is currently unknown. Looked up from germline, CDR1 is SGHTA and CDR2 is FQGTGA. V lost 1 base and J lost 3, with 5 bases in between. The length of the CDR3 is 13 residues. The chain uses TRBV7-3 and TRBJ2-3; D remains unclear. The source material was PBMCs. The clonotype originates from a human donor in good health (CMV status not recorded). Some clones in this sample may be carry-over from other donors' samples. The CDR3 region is CASSLRPTDTQYF. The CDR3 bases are TGTGCCAGCAGCTTAAGGCCTACAGATACGCAGTATTTT.